The rows below give T cell receptor beta chains drawn from one sample of a study of PD-1 blockade in classical Hodgkin lymphoma. Clones were read by immunoSEQ multiplex PCR, and TCRdb kept only the in-frame ones, dropping some. Of roughly 28,000 clones listed, over 70% are singletons. Here the sequenced sample was peripheral blood mononuclear cells (PBMCs), taken before the fourth cycle of nivolumab. All receptors derive from a human donor with classical Hodgkin lymphoma. The CDR3 runs from the conserved cysteine through the conserved F or W. The order of the fields is V gene, clone size, D gene, J gene, CDR3 DNA, CDR3 protein. The D gene is left open where the match is weak. Only part of the rows carry a size: once, few, many, or a class if the clone is expanded.

V: TRBV4-3
size: .
D: .
J: TRBJ2-5
DNA: TGCGCCAGCAGCCAAGGTGTTGGTCGAGAGACCCAGTACTTC
CDR3: CASSQGVGRETQYF

V: TRBV11-2
size: .
D: .
J: TRBJ2-3
DNA: TGTGCCAGCAGCCGGGGAGGGGGAACGTTCACAGATACGCAGTATTTT
CDR3: CASSRGGGTFTDTQYF

V: TRBV7-2
size: .
D: .
J: TRBJ2-3
DNA: TGTGCCAGCAGCTTAGGTAATCGTCTCTCAGATACGCAGTATTTT
CDR3: CASSLGNRLSDTQYF

V: TRBV10-3
size: .
D: TRBD2
J: TRBJ2-2
DNA: TGTGCCACCCTAGAAACTCCACGGACTAGGCTGTTTTTT
CDR3: CATLETPRTRLFF

V: TRBV19
size: once
D: .
J: TRBJ2-3
DNA: TGTGCCAGTAGTATGATTCGAGCTAGCTGGGATACGCAGTATTTT
CDR3: CASSMIRASWDTQYF

V: TRBV6-6
size: few
D: TRBD1
J: TRBJ1-5
DNA: TGTGCCAGCAGTTACCTAGCAGGGGGACGAGGGCAGCCCCAGCATTTT
CDR3: CASSYLAGGRGQPQHF

V: TRBV4-1
size: few
D: .
J: TRBJ2-7
DNA: TGCGCCAGCAGCCAAGGGGTGTGGGCAGTGACCTCCTACGAGCAGTACTTC
CDR3: CASSQGVWAVTSYEQYF

V: TRBV28
size: .
D: .
J: TRBJ1-5
DNA: TGTGCCAGCAGTAGCTTGGGACTTAGCAATCAGCCCCAGCATTTT
CDR3: CASSSLGLSNQPQHF

V: TRBV4-1
size: .
D: TRBD2
J: TRBJ2-7
DNA: TGCGCCAGCAGCCAAGTCCTAGCGGGGGTACCGGGGTACGAGCAGTACTTC
CDR3: CASSQVLAGVPGYEQYF

V: TRBV7-9
size: .
D: TRBD2
J: TRBJ2-1
DNA: TGTGCCAGCAGCTTCGGGCTAGCGGGGGGCCCTGGCAATGAGCAGTTCTTC
CDR3: CASSFGLAGGPGNEQFF

V: TRBV2
size: .
D: .
J: TRBJ2-2
DNA: TGTGCCAGCAGTGAATACAGGGTGCCGAACACCGGGGAGCTGTTTTTT
CDR3: CASSEYRVPNTGELFF

V: TRBV12-5
size: .
D: .
J: TRBJ1-5
DNA: TGTGCTAGTGGTTTGGGCCGGAGGGGCAATCAGCCCCAGCATTTT
CDR3: CASGLGRRGNQPQHF

V: TRBV4-1
size: .
D: .
J: TRBJ2-4
DNA: TGCGCCAGCAGCCAAGTTCGCGAAATTGCCAAAAACATTCAGTACTTC
CDR3: CASSQVREIAKNIQYF

V: TRBV5-1
size: .
D: .
J: TRBJ2-3
DNA: TGCGCCAGCAGCGCGGGACAGACCACAGATACGCAGTATTTT
CDR3: CASSAGQTTDTQYF

V: TRBV5-6
size: .
D: .
J: TRBJ2-5
DNA: TGTGCCAGCAGCTTCCGGGGGCGCCCGGAGACCCAGTACTTC
CDR3: CASSFRGRPETQYF

V: TRBV20-1
size: .
D: .
J: TRBJ2-5
DNA: TGCAGTGCTAGCCAGAAAGAGACCCAGTACTTC
CDR3: CSASQKETQYF

V: TRBV19
size: .
D: .
J: TRBJ1-1
DNA: TGTGCCAGTAGCTCCCAAACAGAAGCTTACACTGAAGTTTTCTTT
CDR3: CASSSQTEAYTEVFF

V: TRBV7-3
size: .
D: TRBD2
J: TRBJ2-1
DNA: TGTGCCAGCAGCTCAGGCGGGGGGGCCATGGATGAGCAGTTCTTC
CDR3: CASSSGGGAMDEQFF

V: TRBV27
size: .
D: .
J: TRBJ2-1
DNA: TGTGCCAGCAGCTACACCGGGACATATTACAATGAGCAGTTCTTC
CDR3: CASSYTGTYYNEQFF

V: TRBV21-1
size: .
D: .
J: TRBJ2-4
DNA: TGTGCCAGCAGCATAGGGACAGCCAAAAACATTCAGTACTTC
CDR3: CASSIGTAKNIQYF

V: TRBV6-1
size: .
D: .
J: TRBJ1-1
DNA: TGTGCCAGCAGTGAGGAGGACGGAATGAACACTGAAGCTTTCTTT
CDR3: CASSEEDGMNTEAFF

V: TRBV2
size: .
D: .
J: TRBJ2-5
DNA: TGTGCCAGCATGGGGGTAGGAAAGCGGGTTTCGAGAGAGACCCAGTACTTC
CDR3: CASMGVGKRVSRETQYF

V: TRBV27
size: .
D: .
J: TRBJ2-7
DNA: TGTGCCAGCAGTTTTGGCAGGGCGTGGTACGAGCAGTACTTC
CDR3: CASSFGRAWYEQYF

V: TRBV6-6
size: .
D: .
J: TRBJ1-3
DNA: TGTGCCAGCAGTTACCACAGGTCTGGAAACACCATATATTTT
CDR3: CASSYHRSGNTIYF

V: TRBV9
size: .
D: TRBD2
J: TRBJ2-5
DNA: TGTGCCAGCAGCGTAGGCGGGGGGGCCCGGGAGACCCAGTACTTC
CDR3: CASSVGGGARETQYF

V: TRBV7-2
size: once
D: TRBD1
J: TRBJ1-6
DNA: TGTGCCAGCAGCTTAGAGACAGGGAGCTCCTATAATTCACCCCTCCACTTT
CDR3: CASSLETGSSYNSPLHF

V: TRBV30
size: .
D: .
J: TRBJ2-1
DNA: TGTGCCTGGAGTGTTCCCCCGTTACAATTCAATGAGCAGTTCTTC
CDR3: CAWSVPPLQFNEQFF

V: TRBV4-1
size: .
D: .
J: TRBJ1-6
DNA: TGCGCCAGCAGCCAAGATCGAAGGGCACTACCCCTCCACTTT
CDR3: CASSQDRRALPLHF

V: TRBV15
size: .
D: .
J: TRBJ2-5
DNA: TGTGCCACCAGCTCTTATGACAGGGGAGGGGAGACCCAGTACTTC
CDR3: CATSSYDRGGETQYF

V: TRBV18
size: few
D: TRBD1
J: TRBJ1-5
DNA: TGTGCCAGCTCACCACGGACAGGGGAGCCCCAGCATTTT
CDR3: CASSPRTGEPQHF

V: TRBV10-1
size: .
D: .
J: TRBJ2-4
DNA: TGCGCCAGCAGTAGGACGCCTCTCCTGGCCAAAAACATTCAGTACTTC
CDR3: CASSRTPLLAKNIQYF

V: TRBV4-2
size: once
D: .
J: TRBJ1-2
DNA: TGTGCCAGCAGCCTACTTCAAGGGGTGGGCTATGGCTACACCTTC
CDR3: CASSLLQGVGYGYTF

V: TRBV11-3
size: .
D: .
J: TRBJ1-4
DNA: TGTGCCAGCTGGGACTCAGCGAATGAAAAACTGTTTTTT
CDR3: CASWDSANEKLFF

V: TRBV28
size: .
D: TRBD1
J: TRBJ1-1
DNA: TGTGCCAGCACCCTATTGCCGGGACAGGGAACGAACACTGAAGCTTTCTTT
CDR3: CASTLLPGQGTNTEAFF

V: TRBV10-3
size: medium-sized
D: .
J: TRBJ1-4
DNA: TGTGCCATCAGTGAGGGGTCGGCTAAACTGTTTTTT
CDR3: CAISEGSAKLFF

V: TRBV11-2
size: .
D: .
J: TRBJ2-1
DNA: TGTGCCAGCAGCTTGCAGGACAGCTATGACAATGAGCAGTTCTTC
CDR3: CASSLQDSYDNEQFF

V: TRBV7-2
size: few
D: .
J: TRBJ2-7
DNA: TGTGCCAGCAAGAGCGGCCACGAGCAGTACTTC
CDR3: CASKSGHEQYF

V: TRBV5-1
size: once
D: .
J: TRBJ2-5
DNA: TGCGCCAGCAGCTTGACGGCTCAAGAGACCCAGTACTTC
CDR3: CASSLTAQETQYF

V: TRBV7-9
size: .
D: .
J: TRBJ1-6
DNA: TGTGCCAGCAGCTACCCGGGTCAGGGGAATTCACCCCTCCACTTT
CDR3: CASSYPGQGNSPLHF

V: TRBV6-1
size: .
D: .
J: TRBJ1-1
DNA: TGTGCCAGCAGTGTTGGGGGAGAGAACACTGAAGCTTTCTTT
CDR3: CASSVGGENTEAFF

V: TRBV2
size: .
D: .
J: TRBJ2-1
DNA: TGTGCCAGCAGTGGGTTTCAGGGCGCGGTTTACAATGAGCAGTTCTTC
CDR3: CASSGFQGAVYNEQFF

V: TRBV27
size: .
D: .
J: TRBJ1-1
DNA: TGTGCCAGCAGTTTACCCCTTAGGGGGGAAGCTTTCTTT
CDR3: CASSLPLRGEAFF

V: TRBV27
size: .
D: TRBD1
J: TRBJ2-5
DNA: TGTGCCAGCAGTCCCGGGACAGAAGAGACCCAGTACTTC
CDR3: CASSPGTEETQYF

V: TRBV4-2
size: .
D: .
J: TRBJ1-5
DNA: TGTGCCAGCAGCCAAGATCGGGGGCAGCCCCAGCATTTT
CDR3: CASSQDRGQPQHF

V: TRBV4-3
size: .
D: TRBD2
J: TRBJ2-1
DNA: TGCGCCAGCAGCCTAACGGGACTAGCGGAAAATGAGCAGTTCTTC
CDR3: CASSLTGLAENEQFF

V: TRBV7-8
size: .
D: TRBD2
J: TRBJ2-5
DNA: TGTGCCAGCAGCCCCCAGCGGGGGGGGCGGGAGACCCAGTACTTC
CDR3: CASSPQRGGRETQYF

V: TRBV7-9
size: .
D: .
J: TRBJ1-6
DNA: TGTGCCAGCAGCTTCACACAGCCTAATTCACCCCTCCACTTT
CDR3: CASSFTQPNSPLHF

V: TRBV5-6
size: .
D: .
J: TRBJ1-2
DNA: TGTGCCAGCAGCTTGGGGGGTTACGGCTACACCTTC
CDR3: CASSLGGYGYTF

V: TRBV6-5
size: .
D: .
J: TRBJ1-2
DNA: TGTGCCAGCAGTTTTGGACGGCTTTATGGCTACACCTTC
CDR3: CASSFGRLYGYTF

V: TRBV2
size: medium-sized
D: .
J: TRBJ2-1
DNA: TGTGCCAGCAGTGAAATTACGTACAATGAGCAGTTCTTC
CDR3: CASSEITYNEQFF

V: TRBV4-1
size: .
D: TRBD1
J: TRBJ2-7
DNA: TGCGCCAGCAGCCAACTTCCCGGACAGGAGCTCTACGAGCAGTACTTC
CDR3: CASSQLPGQELYEQYF

V: TRBV6-5
size: .
D: .
J: TRBJ2-7
DNA: TGTGCCAGCAGTTACTCGGGAGACTACGAGCAGTACTTC
CDR3: CASSYSGDYEQYF